This T cell receptor beta chain was captured in a study of a mutant IDH1 vaccine in newly diagnosed glioma. Turning to the study itself: Week 35 was safety follow-up visit V12; week 47 was end-of-study visit V13. Study-level points and caveats: Pseudoprogression looked unconnected to shifts in top peripheral T cell clonotypes.

The assay was immunoSEQ multiplex PCR, and TCRdb's table has in-frame clones only and misses some. The top ten clones hold over 3.5% of a sample with 50,000 to 70,000 clones, 84% of them seen once. Germline CDR1 is SEHNR and CDR2 is FQNEAQ (reference sequence). The CDR3 length is 17 residues. After removal of 3 bases from V and 7 bases from J, the junction contained 13 bases not matched to a gene. Time point given: week 35, safety follow-up. Doses comprised 300 ug of mutant IDH1 20-mer peptide each, plus topical imiquimod. Each tumor in the donors was a new WHO grade 3 or 4 astrocytoma, IDH1-mutant and ATRX-lost. This clone has only one observation. Antigen unknown.

J is TRBJ2-1 and V is TRBV7-9; 9 nucleotides align to TRBD2. This clonotype was obtained from a man aged 30 to 45 with glioma. The starting material was PBMCs, obtained from a glioma patient whose treatment included an IDH1 peptide vaccine. The CDR3, as DNA: TGTGCCAGCAGCTTCGGGCTAGCGGGGACTTCCGAGAATGAGCAGTTCTTC. Translation gives CASSFGLAGTSENEQFF.